The subject of this entry is one TCR beta chain. This sample was taken from a study of blood T cell repertoires in COVID-19. The overall study: Donors in the United States, Italy and Spain gave samples during acute or convalescent COVID-19. PBMCs, B-cell-depleted T cells, or T cells provided the cDNA or gDNA that made up the material.

From germline, CDR1 is SGHTA and CDR2 FQGNSA. This CDR3 is built from 13 residues. V gave up 1 base and J gave up 6 bases, with 7 bases separating them. Under the authors' procedure: The authors estimated nucleated cell counts from reference gene primer amplification. The table came from immunoSEQ multiplex PCR; TCRdb's copy has only in-frame clones and leaves some out. V and J calls and clone size follow that table, whereas D and trimming were derived from the DNA. The sample has around 200,000 clones; around 90% are singletons. This chain uses TRBV7-2 with TRBJ2-1; D gene ambiguous. The receptor was derived from a man in his forties or fifties with active or convalescent COVID-19. The specimen sequenced was peripheral blood. CDR3 sequence reads: CASSLGLLNEQFF. The CDR3 nucleotides read TGTGCCAGCAGCTTAGGACTCCTCAATGAGCAGTTCTTC.